This T cell receptor beta chain originates from a study of cytomegalovirus exposure and HLA in healthy donors. For the study at large: There were 117 million unique TCR beta sequences, drawn from about 180 million T cells, in an earlier analysis.

Investigators did not record CMV serostatus for this donor. CDR3 length: 16 residues. Per germline, CDR1 SGHRS and CDR2 YFSETQ. The ends lost 3 bases at V and 4 bases at J; junction bases unmatched: 10. The PCR had 60 Vbeta and 13 Jbeta primers. Data came from immunoSEQ multiplex PCR; TCRdb stores just in-frame clones and leaves some out. This table holds just over 95,000 clones, roughly four fifths found once. The rearrangement links TRBV5-1 to TRBJ2-7; 10 bases map to TRBD2. This sequence was found in a human donor in good health. Sample: PBMCs. CDR3 nucleotides: TGCGCCAGCAGCTCTACCGGGACTAGCGAAGGTTACGAGCAGTACTTC. Protein product: CASSSTGTSEGYEQYF.